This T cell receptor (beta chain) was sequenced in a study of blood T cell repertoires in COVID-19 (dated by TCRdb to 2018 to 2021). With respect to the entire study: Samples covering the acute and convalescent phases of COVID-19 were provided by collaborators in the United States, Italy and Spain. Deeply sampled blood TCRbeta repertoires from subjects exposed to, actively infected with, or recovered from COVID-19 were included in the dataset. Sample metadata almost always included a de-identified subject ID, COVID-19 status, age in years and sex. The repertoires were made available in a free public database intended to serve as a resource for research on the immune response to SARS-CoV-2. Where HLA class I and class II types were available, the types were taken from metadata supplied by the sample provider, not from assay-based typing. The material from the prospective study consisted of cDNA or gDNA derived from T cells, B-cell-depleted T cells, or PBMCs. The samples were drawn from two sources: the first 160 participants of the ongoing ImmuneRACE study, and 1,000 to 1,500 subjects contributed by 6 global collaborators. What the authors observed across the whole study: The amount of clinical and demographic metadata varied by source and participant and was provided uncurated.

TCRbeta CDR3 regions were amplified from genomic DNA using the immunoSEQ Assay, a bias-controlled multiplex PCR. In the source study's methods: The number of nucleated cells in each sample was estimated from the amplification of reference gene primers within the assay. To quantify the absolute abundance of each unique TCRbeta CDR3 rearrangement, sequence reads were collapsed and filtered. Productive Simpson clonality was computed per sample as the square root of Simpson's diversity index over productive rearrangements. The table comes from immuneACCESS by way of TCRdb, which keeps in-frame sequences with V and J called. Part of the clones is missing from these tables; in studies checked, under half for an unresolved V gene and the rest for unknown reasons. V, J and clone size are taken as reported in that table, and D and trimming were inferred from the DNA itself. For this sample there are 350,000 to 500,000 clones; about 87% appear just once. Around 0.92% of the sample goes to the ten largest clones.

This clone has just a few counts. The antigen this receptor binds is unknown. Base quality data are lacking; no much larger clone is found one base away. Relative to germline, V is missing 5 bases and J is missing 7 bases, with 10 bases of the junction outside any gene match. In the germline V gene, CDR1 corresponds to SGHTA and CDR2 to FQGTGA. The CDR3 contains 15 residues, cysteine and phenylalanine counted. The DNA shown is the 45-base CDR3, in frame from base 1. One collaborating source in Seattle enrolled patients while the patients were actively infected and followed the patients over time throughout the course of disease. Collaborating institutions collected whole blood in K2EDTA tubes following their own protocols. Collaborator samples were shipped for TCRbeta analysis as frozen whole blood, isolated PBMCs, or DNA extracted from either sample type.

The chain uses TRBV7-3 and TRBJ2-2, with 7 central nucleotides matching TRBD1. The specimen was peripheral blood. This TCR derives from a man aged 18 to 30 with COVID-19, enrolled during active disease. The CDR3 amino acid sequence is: CASSIRGTVGGELFF. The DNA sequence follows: TGTGCCAGCAGCATCAGAGGGACAGTAGGCGGGGAGCTGTTTTTT.